This T cell receptor (beta chain) was captured by sequencing in a study of pediatric ulcerative colitis. Study-wide points: Acute severe colitis showed lower rectal diversity from clonal expansions. Compared with controls, ulcerative colitis showed greater blood-rectum clone sharing.

The V gene's germline CDR1 is SGHNT and CDR2 YYREEE (reference sequence). V lost 0 bases, J lost 4 bases, and 8 bases lay in between. This CDR3 comprises 13 residues. The table lists this clone with a count of one. The antigen remains unidentified. Other nucleotide sequences in the sample specify the same CDR3. Sequencing used immunoSEQ multiplex PCR; TCRdb keeps in-frame clones, though not all of them. This table has over 30,000 clones, about 81% appearing once. The rectum was sampled with one to two pinch biopsies at colonoscopy. The J gene is TRBJ2-7, the V gene TRBV5-4; D is unresolved. Material: gut tissue. This clonotype originated in a boy aged 5-17 years with mild ulcerative colitis. The CDR3 sequence is CASSLDGVYEQYF. The CDR3 coding sequence is TGTGCCAGCAGCTTGGATGGGGTTTACGAGCAGTACTTC.